The entry that follows covers one T cell receptor beta chain sequence. Antigen specificity is unknown. The CDR3 has 13 amino acids. The germline CDR1 and CDR2 sequences are LGHNT and FRNRAP. V shed 6 bases, J shed 5 bases, and the junction held 5 bases outside the gene matches. The sample belongs to a study of glioma-infiltrating T cells. At the level of the study: Glioma patients had dexamethasone for six or fewer days before surgery. Study results and caveats: Tissue-blood divergence was below expectation in non-neoplastic patients, above in gliomas.

Amplification of TCR alpha and beta CDR3 regions from RNA used iRepertoire nested multiplex PCR. TCRdb processed the multiplex PCR reads anew with MiXCR; each CDR3 protein has one entry. The table lists about 380,000 distinct CDR3 sequences, roughly 41% of them singletons, with about 11% in the top ten. This receptor was taken from a human donor with low-grade glioma or glioblastoma, undergoing nonglioma brain surgery, or in good health (not recorded which). The sequenced material came from glioma tissue, nonneoplastic brain tissue, or PBMCs (not recorded which). The chain is built from TRBV12-5 and TRBJ2-3; TRBD2 matches at 7 bases. CDR3 in DNA: TGTGCTAGTGGGGCGAGCGGGATAGATACGCAGTATTTT. Translated, it gives CASGASGIDTQYF.